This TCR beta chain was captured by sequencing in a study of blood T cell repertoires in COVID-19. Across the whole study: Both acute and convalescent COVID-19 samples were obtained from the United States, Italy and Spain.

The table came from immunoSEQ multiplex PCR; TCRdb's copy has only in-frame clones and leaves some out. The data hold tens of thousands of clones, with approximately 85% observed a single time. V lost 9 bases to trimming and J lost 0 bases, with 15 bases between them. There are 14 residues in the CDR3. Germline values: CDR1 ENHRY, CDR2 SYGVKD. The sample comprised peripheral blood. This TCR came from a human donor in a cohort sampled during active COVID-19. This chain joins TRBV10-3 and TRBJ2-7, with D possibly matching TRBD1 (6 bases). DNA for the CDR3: TGTGCCATTGCCGAGCGGACAGCCTCCTACGAGCAGTACTTC. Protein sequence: CAIAERTASYEQYF.